This entry lists 12 T cell receptor beta chains sequenced from one sample in a study of T cells after yellow fever vaccination (dated by TCRdb to about 2019). Library construction relied on 5' RACE. TCRdb lists the instrument as Illumina HiSeq 2500. The raw public data were reprocessed by TCRdb itself: fastp quality trimming at Q25, MiXCR clonotype calling, in-frame beta chains only. Under each unique CDR3 protein, matching rows form one entry showing the most common genes and DNA. Here the sample has 240,000 or so distinct CDR3 sequences; less than 8.5% occur a single time. About 0.85% of the sample rests with the top ten. The treatment or condition label, as the study defines it: live attenuated yellow fever vaccine strain. The sequences come from CD4+ T cells sorted from PBMCs, collected 15 days after the yellow fever booster vaccination. These receptors originate from a man aged 25 to 40 who received the YFV17D yellow fever vaccine.

This clonotype was observed a handful of times. The gene calls are TRBV11-2 and TRBJ2-1, with no clear D. Germline CDR1 SGHAT, CDR2 FQNNGV. V lost 5 bases and J 4 bases, leaving 12 bases between the germline ends. The CDR3 runs to 14 residues. The CDR3 DNA reads as TGTGCCAGCAGCCTGTCGACCGGGTACAATGAGCAGTTCTTC. Amino acid sequence: CASSLSTGYNEQFF. Drawing the rest from reference TRBV11-2 and TRBJ2-1, the complete variable domain is EAGVAQSPRYKIIEKRQSVAFWCNPISGHATLYWYQQILGQGPKLLIQFQNNGVVDDSQLPKDRFSAERLKGVDSTLKIQPAKLEDSAVYLCASSLSTGYNEQFFGPGTRLTVL.

V is TRBV11-3 and J is TRBJ2-1, with TRBD2 identical over 7 bases. The CDR3 sequence is 16 residues long. V lost 1 base, J lost 2 bases, and 5 bases stayed unmatched. Germline CDR1 reads SGHNT; CDR2 reads YENEEA. The CDR3 DNA follows: TGTGCCAGCAGCTTAGGAAGCGGGACCACCTACAATGAGCAGTTCTTC. Protein sequence: CASSLGSGTTYNEQFF.

This clonotype was counted ten times or more. The chain recombines TRBV7-2 with TRBJ2-3; 8 bases line up with TRBD1. After removal of 5 bases from V and 5 bases from J, the junction contained 3 bases not matched to a gene. The germline V gene encodes CDR1 SGHTA and CDR2 FQGNSA. CDR3 length equals 13 residues. This CDR3 reads CASSLDRGDTQYF. The CDR3 bases are TGTGCCAGCAGCCTAGACAGGGGAGATACGCAGTATTTT.

A few counts support this clonotype. The genes are TRBV20-1 and TRBJ2-7, with 9 nucleotides matching TRBD1. CDR1 DFQATT and CDR2 SNEGSKA come from the germline V gene (reference sequence). The CDR3 has 15 amino acids. V shed 6 bases and J 2 bases; nucleotides not matched to a gene: 11. The CDR3 coding sequence is TGCAGTGCCCGTAAACCGGGACAGGGAACCTACGAGCAGTACTTC. Translation gives CSARKPGQGTYEQYF.

The chain couples TRBV30 to TRBJ2-2; 8 positions agree with TRBD2. V dropped 0 bases and J dropped 6; count of bases not matched to a gene: 9. The length of the CDR3 is 16 residues. Germline CDR1 reads GTSNPN; CDR2 reads SVGIG (reference sequence). The DNA for the CDR3 is TGTGCCTGGAGTGTACGTGTTAGCGGGATATCCGGGGAGCTGTTTTTT. Protein: CAWSVRVSGISGELFF. Drawing the rest from reference TRBV30 and TRBJ2-2, the complete variable domain is SQTIHQWPATLVQPVGSPLSLECTVEGTSNPNLYWYRQAAGRGLQLLFYSVGIGQISSEVPQNLSASRPQDRQFILSSKKLLLSDSGFYLCAWSVRVSGISGELFFGEGSRLTVL.

This clonotype was counted a few times. This chain uses TRBV6-4 with TRBJ1-2, with D perhaps matching TRBD1 (6 bases). Trimming left V 1 base short and J 7 bases short, with 22 bases between. The CDR3 is 17 residues long. Germline loops: CDR1 MRHNA, CDR2 SNTAGT. The CDR3 region is CASSDLKARWGGAGYTF. The CDR3 coding sequence is TGTGCCAGCAGTGACTTAAAAGCCCGTTGGGGGGGCGCTGGCTACACCTTC.

This clonotype was seen a handful of times. This sequence joins TRBV3-1 and TRBJ2-5; 8 positions match TRBD1. The V gene end was trimmed by 5 bases and the J gene end by 4 bases; junction bases not matched to a gene: 6. The CDR3 totals 14 residues. CDR1 is LGHDT and CDR2 is YNNKEL in the germline V gene (reference sequence). This CDR3 is CASSDRGGGETQYF. The CDR3 nucleotides are TGTGCCAGCAGCGACAGGGGCGGAGGAGAGACCCAGTACTTC.

This clonotype was seen repeatedly, ten times or more. The V and J genes are TRBV3-1 and TRBJ1-5, with D perhaps matching TRBD1 (6 bases). V lost 0 bases to trimming and J lost 6 bases, with 12 bases between them. Germline CDR1 reads LGHDT; CDR2 reads YNNKEL (reference sequence). The CDR3 totals 15 residues. The CDR3: CASSQDAGVGQPQHF. The CDR3, as DNA: TGTGCCAGCAGCCAAGATGCAGGGGTGGGTCAGCCCCAGCATTTT.

Ten or more counts support this clonotype. The chain recombines TRBV20-1 with TRBJ2-5; weak D call: TRBD2 (6 bases). Germline values: CDR1 DFQATT, CDR2 SNEGSKA (reference sequence). This CDR3 has 13 amino acids. With 6 bases removed from V and 4 bases from J, the gap between germline ends came to 15 bases. The chain's CDR3 is CSAFFGGTETQYF. The DNA for the CDR3 is TGCAGTGCATTTTTCGGGGGTACAGAGACCCAGTACTTC.

The chain carries TRBV3-1 and TRBJ2-7; the D is unclear. Trimming stripped 0 bases from V and 6 bases from J, with 18 bases between. The CDR3 loop spans 16 amino acids. The germline gives CDR1 LGHDT, CDR2 YNNKEL (reference sequence). The chain's CDR3 is CASSQESARRTLEQYF. CDR3 bases: TGTGCCAGCAGCCAAGAGAGCGCCCGGAGAACCCTCGAGCAGTACTTC.

This clonotype was observed a few times. The chain employs TRBV20-1 and TRBJ2-1; D call uncertain. Trimming stripped 6 bases from V and 4 bases from J, with 13 bases between. The CDR3 is 13 residues long. The germline V gene encodes CDR1 DFQATT and CDR2 SNEGSKA (reference sequence). CDR3 bases: TGCAGTGCCCCGGACCAAGCTTACAATGAGCAGTTCTTC. It encodes CSAPDQAYNEQFF.

Turning to this clonotype: Since a much larger clone is just one base distant, this may be a read error. V is TRBV3-1 and J is TRBJ2-7, with a tentative D call TRBD1 (6 bases). Trimming removed 1 base at V and 7 bases at J, with 17 bases between. CDR1 is LGHDT and CDR2 is YNNKEL in the germline V gene (reference sequence). The CDR3 has 15 amino acids. CDR3 nucleotides: TGTGCCAGCAGCCAAGCTTCACACAGGGCTGGAGAGCAGTACTTC. Its translation: CASSQASHRAGEQYF.